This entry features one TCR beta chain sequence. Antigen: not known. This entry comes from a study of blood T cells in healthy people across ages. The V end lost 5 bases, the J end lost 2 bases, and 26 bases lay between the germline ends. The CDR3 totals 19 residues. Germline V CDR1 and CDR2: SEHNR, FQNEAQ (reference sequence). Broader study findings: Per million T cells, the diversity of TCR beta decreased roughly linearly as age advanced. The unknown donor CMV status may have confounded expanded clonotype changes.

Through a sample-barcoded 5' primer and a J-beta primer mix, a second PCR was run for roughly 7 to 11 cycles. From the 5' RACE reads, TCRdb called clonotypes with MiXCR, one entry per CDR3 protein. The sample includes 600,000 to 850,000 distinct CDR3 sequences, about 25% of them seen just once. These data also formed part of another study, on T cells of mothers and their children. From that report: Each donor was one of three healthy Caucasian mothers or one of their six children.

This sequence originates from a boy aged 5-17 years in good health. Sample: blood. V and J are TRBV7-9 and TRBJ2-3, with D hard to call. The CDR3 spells CASSHPLVELGINTDTQYF. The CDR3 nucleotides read TGTGCCAGCAGCCATCCACTCGTTGAGTTAGGCATCAACACAGATACGCAGTATTTT.